This T cell receptor beta chain is drawn from a study of blood T cells in healthy people across ages. This clonotype has only a few counts. Trimming took 3 bases from V and 5 from J, leaving 14 bases between them. The CDR3 is 14 residues long. Per the germline V gene, CDR1 is MDHEN and CDR2 is SYDVKM. The draw of peripheral blood yielded approximately 10 milliliters from each donor. Next came a second PCR, run for roughly 6 to 11 cycles, which used a sample-barcoded 5' primer along with a J-beta primer mix. MiXCR was run by TCRdb on the 5' RACE reads, yielding one entry per CDR3 protein. The sample lists 780,000 or so distinct CDR3 sequences; roughly 25% were seen once. These data also featured in a second study, about T cells of mothers and their children. That work states: From each mother came over 8 million TCR beta CDR3 reads, and from each child came 2.5 million to 3 million.

Sequenced input: blood. The clonotype comes from a boy younger than 18 in good health. The chain employs TRBV28 and TRBJ2-7; possibly TRBD1 for D (7 bases). Here the CDR3 DNA reads TGTGCCAGCAGTTTTAGGAGGGGGCTTAACGAGCAGTACTTC. Translation gives CASSFRRGLNEQYF.